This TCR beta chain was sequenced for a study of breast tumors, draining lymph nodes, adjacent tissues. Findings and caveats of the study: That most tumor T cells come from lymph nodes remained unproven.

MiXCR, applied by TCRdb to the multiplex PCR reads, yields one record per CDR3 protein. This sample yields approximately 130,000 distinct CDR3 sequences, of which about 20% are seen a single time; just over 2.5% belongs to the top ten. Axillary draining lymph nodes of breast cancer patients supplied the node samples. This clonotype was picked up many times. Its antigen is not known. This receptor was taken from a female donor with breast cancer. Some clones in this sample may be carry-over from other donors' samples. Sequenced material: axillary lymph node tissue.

CDR3 region: CASSSQGRGNTIYF. The CDR3 bases are TGTGCCAGCTCTTCACAGGGGCGAGGAAACACCATATATTTT. The rearrangement links TRBV12-3 or TRBV12-4 to TRBJ1-3; 7 bases align to TRBD1. J gave up 4 bases and V 8 bases, and 8 bases lay outside the gene matches. CDR3 length: 14 residues.